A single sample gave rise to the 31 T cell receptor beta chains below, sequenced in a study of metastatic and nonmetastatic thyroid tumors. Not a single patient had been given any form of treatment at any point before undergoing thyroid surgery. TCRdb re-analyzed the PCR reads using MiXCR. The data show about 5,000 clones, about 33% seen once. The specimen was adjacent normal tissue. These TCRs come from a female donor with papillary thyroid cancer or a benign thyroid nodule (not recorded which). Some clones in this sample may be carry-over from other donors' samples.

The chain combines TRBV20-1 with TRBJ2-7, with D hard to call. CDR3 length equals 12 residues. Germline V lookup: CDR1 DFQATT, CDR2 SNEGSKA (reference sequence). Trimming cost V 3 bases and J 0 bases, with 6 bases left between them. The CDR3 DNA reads TGCAGTGCTAGGGGTGTCTCCTACGAGCAGTACTTC. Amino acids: CSARGVSYEQYF.

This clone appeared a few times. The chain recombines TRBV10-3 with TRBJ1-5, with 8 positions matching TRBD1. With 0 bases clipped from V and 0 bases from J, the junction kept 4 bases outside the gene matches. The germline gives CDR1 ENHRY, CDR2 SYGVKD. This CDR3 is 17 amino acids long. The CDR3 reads CAISESQDRDSNQPQHF. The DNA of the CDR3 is TGTGCCATCAGTGAGTCCCAGGACAGGGATAGCAATCAGCCCCAGCATTTT.

In DNA form, the CDR3 reads TGTGCCAGCATTAAAACTACCAAAGAGACCCAGTACTTC. Translating gives CASIKTTKETQYF. This chain connects TRBV6-5 to TRBJ2-5; D not certain. The CDR3 totals 13 residues. V shed 7 bases and J shed 3 bases, with 12 bases lying between them. Germline loops: CDR1 MNHEY, CDR2 SVGAGI.

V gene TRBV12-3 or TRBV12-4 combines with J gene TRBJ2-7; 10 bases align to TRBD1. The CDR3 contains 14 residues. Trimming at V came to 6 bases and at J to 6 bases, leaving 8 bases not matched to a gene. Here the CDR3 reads CASSRQGAYGEQYF. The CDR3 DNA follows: TGTGCCAGCAGCCGACAGGGGGCCTATGGCGAGCAGTACTTC.

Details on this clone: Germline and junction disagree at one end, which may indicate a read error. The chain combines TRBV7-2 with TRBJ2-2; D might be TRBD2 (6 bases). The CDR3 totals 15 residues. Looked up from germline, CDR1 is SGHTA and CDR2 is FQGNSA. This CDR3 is CASSRPDRRGWELSF. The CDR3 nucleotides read TGTGCCAGCAGCCGCCCGGACCGGAGGGGTTGGGAGCTGTCTTTT.

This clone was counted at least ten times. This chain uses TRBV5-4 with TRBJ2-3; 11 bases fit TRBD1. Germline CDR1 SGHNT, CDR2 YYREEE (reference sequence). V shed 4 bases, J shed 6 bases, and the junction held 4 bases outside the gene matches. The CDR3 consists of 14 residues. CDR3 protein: CASSGDRGVDTQYF. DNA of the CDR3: TGTGCCAGCAGCGGGGACAGGGGGGTGGATACGCAGTATTTT.

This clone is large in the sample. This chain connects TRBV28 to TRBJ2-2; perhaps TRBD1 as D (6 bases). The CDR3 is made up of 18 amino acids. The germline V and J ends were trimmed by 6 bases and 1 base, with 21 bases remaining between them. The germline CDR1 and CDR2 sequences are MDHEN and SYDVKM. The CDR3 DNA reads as TGTGCCAGCAGACCCATCAAAATGGACAGAGGGAACACCGGGGAGCTGTTTTTT. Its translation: CASRPIKMDRGNTGELFF.

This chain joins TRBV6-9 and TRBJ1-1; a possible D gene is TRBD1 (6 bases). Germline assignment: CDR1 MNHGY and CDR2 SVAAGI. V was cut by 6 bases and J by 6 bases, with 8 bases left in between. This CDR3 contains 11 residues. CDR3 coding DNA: TGTGCCAGCAGCTACAGGGCTGAAGCTTTCTTT. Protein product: CASSYRAEAFF.

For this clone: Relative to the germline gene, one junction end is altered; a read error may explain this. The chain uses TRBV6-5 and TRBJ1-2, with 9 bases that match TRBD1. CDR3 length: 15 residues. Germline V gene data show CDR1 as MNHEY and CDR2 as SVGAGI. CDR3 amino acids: CASSYARTGVYGYTF. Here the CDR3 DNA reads TGTGCAAGCAGCTACGCACGGACAGGGGTCTATGGCTACACCTTC.

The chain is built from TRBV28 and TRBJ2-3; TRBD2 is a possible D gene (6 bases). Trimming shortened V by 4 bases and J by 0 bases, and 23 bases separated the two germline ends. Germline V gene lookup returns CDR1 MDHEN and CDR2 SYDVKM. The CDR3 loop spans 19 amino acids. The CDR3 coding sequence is TGTGCCAGCAGTTCCCCGGCTAGCGAAACCCTTCTTAGCACAGATACGCAGTATTTT. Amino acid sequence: CASSSPASETLLSTDTQYF.

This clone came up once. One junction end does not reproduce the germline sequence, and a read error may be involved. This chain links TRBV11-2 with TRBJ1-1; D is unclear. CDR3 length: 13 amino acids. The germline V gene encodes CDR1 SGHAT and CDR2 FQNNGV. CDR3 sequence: CASILWGNTEAFF. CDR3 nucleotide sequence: TGTGCCAGCATCTTATGGGGGAACACTGAAGCTTTCTTT.

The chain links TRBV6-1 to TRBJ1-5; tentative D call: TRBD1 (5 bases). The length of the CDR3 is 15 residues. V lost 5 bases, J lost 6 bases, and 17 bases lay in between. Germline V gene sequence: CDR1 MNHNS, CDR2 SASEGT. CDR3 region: CASSQLGGWGQPQHF. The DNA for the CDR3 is TGTGCCAGCAGTCAACTCGGGGGTTGGGGTCAGCCCCAGCATTTT.

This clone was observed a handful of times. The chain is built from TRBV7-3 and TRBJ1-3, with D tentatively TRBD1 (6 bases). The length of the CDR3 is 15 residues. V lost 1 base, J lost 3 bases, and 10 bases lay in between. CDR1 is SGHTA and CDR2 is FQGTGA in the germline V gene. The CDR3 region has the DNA TGTGCCAGCAGCTTAAACGGGGGCTTTGGAAACACCATATATTTT. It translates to CASSLNGGFGNTIYF.

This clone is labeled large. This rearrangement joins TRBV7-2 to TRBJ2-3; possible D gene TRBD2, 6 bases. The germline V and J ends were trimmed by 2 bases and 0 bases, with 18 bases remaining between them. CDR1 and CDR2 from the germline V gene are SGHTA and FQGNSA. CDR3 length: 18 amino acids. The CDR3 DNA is TGTGCCAGCAGCTTAAAAGGGTGGGCTAGCGCGAGCACAGATACGCAGTATTTT. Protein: CASSLKGWASASTDTQYF.

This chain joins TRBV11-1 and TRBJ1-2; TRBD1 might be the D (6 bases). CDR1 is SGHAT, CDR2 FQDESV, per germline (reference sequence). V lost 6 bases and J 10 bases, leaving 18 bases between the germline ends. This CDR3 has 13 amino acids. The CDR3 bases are TGTGCCAGCAGTCCATTTTCCGGACAGCCCTACACCTTC. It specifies CASSPFSGQPYTF.

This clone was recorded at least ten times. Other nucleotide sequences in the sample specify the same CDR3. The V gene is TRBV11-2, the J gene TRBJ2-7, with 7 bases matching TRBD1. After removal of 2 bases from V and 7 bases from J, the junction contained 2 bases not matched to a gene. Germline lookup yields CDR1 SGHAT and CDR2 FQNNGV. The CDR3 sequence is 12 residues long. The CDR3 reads CASSLTGAEQYF. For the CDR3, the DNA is TGTGCCAGCAGCTTAACAGGGGCTGAGCAGTACTTC.

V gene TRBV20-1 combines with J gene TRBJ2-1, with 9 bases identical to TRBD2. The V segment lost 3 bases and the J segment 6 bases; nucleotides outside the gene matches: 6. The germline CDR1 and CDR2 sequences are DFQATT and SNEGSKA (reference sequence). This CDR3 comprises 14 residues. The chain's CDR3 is CSARGREGTNEQFF. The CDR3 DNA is TGCAGTGCTAGGGGGCGGGAGGGTACCAATGAGCAGTTCTTC.

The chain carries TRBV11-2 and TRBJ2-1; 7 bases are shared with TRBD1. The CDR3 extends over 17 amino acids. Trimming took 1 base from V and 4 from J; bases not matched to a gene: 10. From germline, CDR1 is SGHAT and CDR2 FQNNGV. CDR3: CASSLVIRLRGYNEQFF. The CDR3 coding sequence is TGTGCCAGCAGCTTAGTCATCCGACTCAGGGGGTACAATGAGCAGTTCTTC.

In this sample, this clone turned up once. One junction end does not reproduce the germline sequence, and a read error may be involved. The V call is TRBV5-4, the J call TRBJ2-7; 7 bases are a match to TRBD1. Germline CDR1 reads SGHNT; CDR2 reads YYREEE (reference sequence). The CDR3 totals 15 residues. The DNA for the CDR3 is TGTGCCAGCAGCCTTACCGGGACAGTGTTCTACGAGCGGTACTTC. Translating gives CASSLTGTVFYERYF.

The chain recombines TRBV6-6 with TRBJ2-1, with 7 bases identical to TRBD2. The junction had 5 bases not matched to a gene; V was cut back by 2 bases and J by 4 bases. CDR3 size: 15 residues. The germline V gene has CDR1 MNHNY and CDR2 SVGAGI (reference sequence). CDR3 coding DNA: TGTGCCAGCAGTTACGGAGCGGGATCGTACAATGAGCAGTTCTTC. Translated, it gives CASSYGAGSYNEQFF.

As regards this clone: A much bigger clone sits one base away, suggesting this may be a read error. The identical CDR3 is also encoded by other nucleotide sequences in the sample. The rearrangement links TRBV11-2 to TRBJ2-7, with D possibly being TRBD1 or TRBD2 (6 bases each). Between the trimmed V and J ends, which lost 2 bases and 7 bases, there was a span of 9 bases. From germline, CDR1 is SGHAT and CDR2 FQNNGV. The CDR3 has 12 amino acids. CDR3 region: CASSLTGAEQYF. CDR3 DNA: TGTGCCAGCAGCTTAACGGGGGCTGAGCAGTACTTC.

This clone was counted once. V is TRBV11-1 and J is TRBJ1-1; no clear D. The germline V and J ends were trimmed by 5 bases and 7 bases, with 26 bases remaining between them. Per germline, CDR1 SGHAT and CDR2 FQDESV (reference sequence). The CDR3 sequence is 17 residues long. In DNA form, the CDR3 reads TGTGCCAGCAGCGGGTCCTATAGCGCCCAGGAAGCCCTTGAAGCTTTCTTT. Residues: CASSGSYSAQEALEAFF.

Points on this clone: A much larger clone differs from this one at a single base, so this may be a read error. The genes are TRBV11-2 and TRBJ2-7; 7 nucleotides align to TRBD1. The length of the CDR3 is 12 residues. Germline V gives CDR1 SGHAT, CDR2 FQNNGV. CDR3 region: CASSLTGAEQCF. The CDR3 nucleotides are TGTGCCAGCAGCTTAACAGGGGCTGAGCAGTGCTTC.

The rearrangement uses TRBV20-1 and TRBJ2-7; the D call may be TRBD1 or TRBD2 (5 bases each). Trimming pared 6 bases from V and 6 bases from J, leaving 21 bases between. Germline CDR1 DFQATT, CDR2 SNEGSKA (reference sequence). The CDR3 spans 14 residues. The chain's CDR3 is CSALGTLDGAEQYF. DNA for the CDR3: TGCAGTGCCCTCGGGACCCTGGACGGAGCCGAGCAGTACTTC.

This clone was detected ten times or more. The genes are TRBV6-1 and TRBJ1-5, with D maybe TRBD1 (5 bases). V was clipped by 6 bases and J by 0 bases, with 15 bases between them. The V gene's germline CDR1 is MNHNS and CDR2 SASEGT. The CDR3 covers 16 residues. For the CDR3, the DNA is TGTGCCAGCAGGGAGACAGTGGACTATAGCAATCAGCCCCAGCATTTT. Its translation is CASRETVDYSNQPQHF.

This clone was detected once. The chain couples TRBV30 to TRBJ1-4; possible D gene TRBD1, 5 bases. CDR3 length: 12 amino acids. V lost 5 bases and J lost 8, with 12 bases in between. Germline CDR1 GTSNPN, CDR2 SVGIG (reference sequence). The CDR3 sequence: CAWGRGREKLFF. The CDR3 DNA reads TGTGCCTGGGGGAGGGGCCGAGAAAAACTGTTTTTT. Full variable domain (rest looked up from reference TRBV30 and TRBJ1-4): SQTIHQWPATLVQPVGSPLSLECTVEGTSNPNLYWYRQAAGRGLQLLFYSVGIGQISSEVPQNLSASRPQDRQFILSSKKLLLSDSGFYLCAWGRGREKLFFGSGTQLSVL.

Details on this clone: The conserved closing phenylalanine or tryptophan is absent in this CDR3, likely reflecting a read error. CDR3 in amino acids: CASILQAGGYTGELFI. The DNA for the CDR3 is TGTGCCAGCATTTTACAAGCGGGGGGTTACACCGGGGAGCTGTTTATT. The rearrangement joins TRBV12-3 or TRBV12-4 to TRBJ2-2; 9 bases agree with TRBD2. This CDR3 is built from 16 residues.

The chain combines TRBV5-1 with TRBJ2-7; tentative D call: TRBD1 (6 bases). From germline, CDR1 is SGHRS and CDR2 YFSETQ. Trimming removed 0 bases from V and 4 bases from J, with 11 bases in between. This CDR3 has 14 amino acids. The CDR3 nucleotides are TGCGCCAGCAGCTTGGACAGGGTGAGTTACGAGCAGTACTTC. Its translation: CASSLDRVSYEQYF.

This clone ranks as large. CDR3 sequence: CASSAGASGRQDTQYF. The CDR3 DNA follows: TGCGCCAGCAGTGCGGGAGCTAGCGGGAGACAGGATACGCAGTATTTT. The gene calls are TRBV10-1 and TRBJ2-3; 10 nucleotides match TRBD2. CDR1 WNHNN and CDR2 SYGVQD come from the germline V gene (reference sequence). The J segment lost 6 bases and the V segment lost 4 bases, leaving 10 bases of the junction unmatched. The CDR3 extends over 16 amino acids.

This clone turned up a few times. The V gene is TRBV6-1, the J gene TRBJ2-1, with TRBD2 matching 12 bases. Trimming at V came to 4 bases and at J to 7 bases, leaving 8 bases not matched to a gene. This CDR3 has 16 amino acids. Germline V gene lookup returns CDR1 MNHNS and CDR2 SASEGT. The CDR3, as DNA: TGTGCCAGCAGTGCCCACCTAGCGGGAGGGAGGAATGAGCAGTTCTTC. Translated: CASSAHLAGGRNEQFF.

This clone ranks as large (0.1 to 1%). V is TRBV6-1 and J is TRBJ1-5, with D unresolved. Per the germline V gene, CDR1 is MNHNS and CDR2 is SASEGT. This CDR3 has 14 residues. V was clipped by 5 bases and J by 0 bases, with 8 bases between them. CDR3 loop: CASSFSFSNQPQHF. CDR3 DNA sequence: TGTGCCAGCAGTTTCAGCTTTAGCAATCAGCCCCAGCATTTT.